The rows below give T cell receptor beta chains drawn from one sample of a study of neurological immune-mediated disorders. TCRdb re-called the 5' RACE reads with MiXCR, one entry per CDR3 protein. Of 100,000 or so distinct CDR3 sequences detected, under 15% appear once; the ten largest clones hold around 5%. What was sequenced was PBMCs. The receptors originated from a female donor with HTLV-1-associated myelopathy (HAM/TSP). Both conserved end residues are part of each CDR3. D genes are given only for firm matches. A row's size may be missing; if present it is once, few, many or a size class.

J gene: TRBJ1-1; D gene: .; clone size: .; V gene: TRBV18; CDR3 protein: CARSPQSVLLDDAFF; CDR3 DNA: TGTGCCAGATCACCCCAGTCAGTTCTCCTCGATGACGCTTTCTTT
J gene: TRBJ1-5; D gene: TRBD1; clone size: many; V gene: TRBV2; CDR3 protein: CASTINQGVGPQHF; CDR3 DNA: TGTGCCAGCACGATAAACCAGGGGGTAGGGCCCCAGCATTTT
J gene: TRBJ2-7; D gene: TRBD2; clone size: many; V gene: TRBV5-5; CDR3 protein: CASSLTSAPYEQYF; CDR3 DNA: TGTGCCAGCAGCTTGACTAGCGCCCCCTACGAGCAGTACTTC
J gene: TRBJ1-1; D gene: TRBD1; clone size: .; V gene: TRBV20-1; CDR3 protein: CSCSPGGTMNTEAFF; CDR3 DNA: TGCAGTTGCTCCCCAGGGGGGACAATGAACACTGAAGCTTTCTTT
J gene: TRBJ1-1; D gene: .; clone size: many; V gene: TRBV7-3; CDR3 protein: CASSLSGGNTEAFF; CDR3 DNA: TGTGCCAGCAGCTTGAGTGGCGGGAACACTGAAGCTTTCTTT
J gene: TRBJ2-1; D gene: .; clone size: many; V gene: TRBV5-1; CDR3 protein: CASRPDMGNEQFF; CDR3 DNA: TGCGCCAGCCGCCCGGATATGGGCAATGAGCAGTTCTTC
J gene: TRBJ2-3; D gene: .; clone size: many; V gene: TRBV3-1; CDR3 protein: CASSQEKSTDTQYF; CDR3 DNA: TGTGCCAGCAGCCAAGAAAAGAGCACAGATACGCAGTATTTT
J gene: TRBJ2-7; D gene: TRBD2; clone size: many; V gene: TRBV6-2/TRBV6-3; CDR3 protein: CASTGTSGSYEQYF; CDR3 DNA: TGTGCCAGCACCGGGACTAGCGGTTCCTACGAGCAGTACTTC
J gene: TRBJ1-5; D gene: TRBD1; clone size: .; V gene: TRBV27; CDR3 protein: CANSSTGSVNQPQHF; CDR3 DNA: TGTGCCAACAGCTCGACAGGGTCGGTTAATCAGCCCCAGCATTTT
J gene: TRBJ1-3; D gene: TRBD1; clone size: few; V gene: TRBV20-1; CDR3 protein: CSATPTGERNTIYF; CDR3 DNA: TGCAGTGCAACACCCACAGGGGAAAGAAACACCATATATTTT
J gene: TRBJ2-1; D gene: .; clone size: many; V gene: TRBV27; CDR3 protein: CASSSLPLTYNEQFF; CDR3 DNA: TGTGCCAGCAGTTCTCTACCTTTAACCTACAATGAGCAGTTCTTC
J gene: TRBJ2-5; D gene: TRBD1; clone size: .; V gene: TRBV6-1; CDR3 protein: CANRTGSRGPETQYF; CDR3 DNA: TGTGCCAACAGGACTGGGTCGAGGGGGCCAGAGACCCAGTACTTC
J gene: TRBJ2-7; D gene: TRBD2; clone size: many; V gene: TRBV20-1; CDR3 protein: CSALRLAGVEQYF; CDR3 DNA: TGCAGTGCTCTGCGACTAGCGGGGGTCGAGCAGTACTTC
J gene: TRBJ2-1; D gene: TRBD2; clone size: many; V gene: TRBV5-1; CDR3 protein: CASSPGTSRDNEQFF; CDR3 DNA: TGCGCCAGCAGCCCTGGGACTAGCAGAGACAATGAGCAGTTCTTC
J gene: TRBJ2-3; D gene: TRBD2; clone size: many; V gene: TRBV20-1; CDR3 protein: CSAREVLAGGADTQYF; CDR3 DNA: TGCAGTGCTAGAGAGGTCCTAGCGGGAGGGGCAGATACGCAGTATTTT
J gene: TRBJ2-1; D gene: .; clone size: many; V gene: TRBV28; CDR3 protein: CASSLLGLSSYNEQFF; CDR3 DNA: TGTGCCAGCAGTTTACTAGGACTAAGCTCCTACAATGAGCAGTTCTTC
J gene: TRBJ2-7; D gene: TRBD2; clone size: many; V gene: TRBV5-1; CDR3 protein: CASSIAGTSYEQYF; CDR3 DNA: TGCGCCAGCAGCATTGCAGGGACTAGCTACGAGCAGTACTTC
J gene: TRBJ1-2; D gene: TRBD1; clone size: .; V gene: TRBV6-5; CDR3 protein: CASSRDRGYSGYTF; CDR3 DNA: TGTGCCAGCAGTCGCGACAGGGGGTACTCGGGCTACACCTTC
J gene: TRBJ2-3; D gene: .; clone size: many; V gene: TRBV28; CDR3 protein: CASSSRGAGANTQYF; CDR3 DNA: TGTGCCAGCAGTTCTAGGGGGGCAGGGGCAAATACGCAGTATTTT
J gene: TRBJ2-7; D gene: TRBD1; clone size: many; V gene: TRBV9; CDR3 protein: CASSVGLGTGENEQYF; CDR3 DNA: TGTGCCAGCAGCGTGGGGTTAGGGACAGGGGAAAACGAGCAGTACTTC
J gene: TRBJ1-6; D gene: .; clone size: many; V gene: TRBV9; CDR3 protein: CASSSGVGTGIGSPLHF; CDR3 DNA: TGTGCCAGCAGCTCCGGAGTCGGAACAGGGATAGGTTCACCCCTCCACTTT
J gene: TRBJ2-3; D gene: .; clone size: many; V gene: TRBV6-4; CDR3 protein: CASSDSSGAGGYTQYF; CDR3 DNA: TGTGCCAGCAGTGACTCTAGCGGCGCAGGCGGATATACGCAGTATTTT
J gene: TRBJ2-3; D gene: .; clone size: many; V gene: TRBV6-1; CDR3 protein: CASSVRVRSTDTQYF; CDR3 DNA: TGTGCCAGCAGTGTGCGGGTTAGGAGCACAGATACGCAGTATTTT
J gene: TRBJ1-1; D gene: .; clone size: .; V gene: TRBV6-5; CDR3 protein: CASSYLSARNTEAFF; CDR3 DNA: TGTGCCAGCAGTTACTTATCGGCCCGGAACACTGAAGCTTTCTTT
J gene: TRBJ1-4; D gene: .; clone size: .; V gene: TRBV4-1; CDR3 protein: CASSHTNLDNPAEKLFF; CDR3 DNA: TGCGCCAGTAGCCACACGAACCTGGACAACCCGGCCGAAAAACTGTTTTTT
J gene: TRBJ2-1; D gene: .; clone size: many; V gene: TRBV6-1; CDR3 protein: CASRSYSEQFF; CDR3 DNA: TGTGCCAGCAGGAGTTATAGTGAGCAGTTCTTC
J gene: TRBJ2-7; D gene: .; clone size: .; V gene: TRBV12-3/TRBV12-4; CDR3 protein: CASSLLLASEQYF; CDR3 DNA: TGTGCCAGCAGTTTACTTTTAGCGTCCGAGCAGTACTTC
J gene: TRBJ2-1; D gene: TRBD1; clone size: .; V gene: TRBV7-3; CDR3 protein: CVSSLTGTGTHNEQFF; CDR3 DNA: TGTGTCAGCAGCTTAACCGGGACAGGGACGCACAATGAGCAGTTCTTC
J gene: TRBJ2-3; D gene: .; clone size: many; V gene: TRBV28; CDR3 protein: CASRGGGLQSGDTQYF; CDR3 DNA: TGTGCCAGCAGGGGGGGGGGCCTGCAATCGGGAGATACGCAGTATTTT
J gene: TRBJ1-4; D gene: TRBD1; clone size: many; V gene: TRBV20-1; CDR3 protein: CSAIRPPGQANEKLFF; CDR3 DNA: TGCAGTGCTATACGCCCTCCGGGACAGGCTAATGAAAAACTGTTTTTT
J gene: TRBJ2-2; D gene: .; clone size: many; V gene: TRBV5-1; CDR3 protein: CASSLERGSGELFF; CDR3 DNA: TGCGCCAGCAGCTTGGAGAGGGGGTCCGGGGAGCTGTTTTTT
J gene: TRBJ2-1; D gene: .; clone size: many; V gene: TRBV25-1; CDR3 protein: CASSGGAYNEQFF; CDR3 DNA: TGTGCCAGCAGTGGGGGGGCCTACAATGAGCAGTTCTTC
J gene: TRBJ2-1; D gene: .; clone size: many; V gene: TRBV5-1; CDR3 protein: CASRLGTAMGNEQFF; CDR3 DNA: TGCGCCAGCAGGCTGGGAACGGCGATGGGCAATGAGCAGTTCTTC
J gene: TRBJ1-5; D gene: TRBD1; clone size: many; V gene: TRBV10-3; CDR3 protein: CAISAGTGTGGPQHF; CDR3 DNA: TGTGCCATCAGTGCTGGGACAGGGACCGGAGGGCCCCAGCATTTT
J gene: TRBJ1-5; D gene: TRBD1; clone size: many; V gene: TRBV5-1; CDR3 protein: CASSPPRDRVRYSNQPQHF; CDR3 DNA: TGCGCCAGCAGCCCTCCCCGGGACAGGGTTCGATATAGCAATCAGCCCCAGCATTTT
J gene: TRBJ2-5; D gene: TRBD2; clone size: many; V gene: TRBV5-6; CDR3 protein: CASSLEGLADQETQYF; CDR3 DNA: TGTGCCAGCAGCTTGGAAGGACTAGCGGACCAAGAGACCCAGTACTTC
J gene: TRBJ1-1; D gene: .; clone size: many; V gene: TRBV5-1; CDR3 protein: CASSLGIRANTEAFF; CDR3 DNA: TGCGCCAGCAGCTTGGGTATTCGGGCGAACACTGAAGCTTTCTTT
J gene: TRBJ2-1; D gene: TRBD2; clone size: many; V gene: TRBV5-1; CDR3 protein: CASSLRGGVAGRWNEQFF; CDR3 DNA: TGCGCCAGCAGCTTGAGGGGAGGGGTGGCCGGTAGATGGAATGAGCAGTTCTTC
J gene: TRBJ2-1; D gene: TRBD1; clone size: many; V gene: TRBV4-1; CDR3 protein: CASSQDPQGADEQFF; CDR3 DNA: TGCGCCAGCAGCCAAGATCCTCAGGGGGCAGACGAGCAGTTCTTC
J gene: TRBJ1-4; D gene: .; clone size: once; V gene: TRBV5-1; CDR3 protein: CASSLRQPNNEKLFF; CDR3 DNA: TGCGCCAGCAGCCTCCGACAGCCAAATAATGAAAAACTGTTTTTT
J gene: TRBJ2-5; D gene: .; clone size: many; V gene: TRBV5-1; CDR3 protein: CASSPTRETQYF; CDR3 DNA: TGCGCCAGCAGCCCGACCCGGGAGACCCAGTACTTC
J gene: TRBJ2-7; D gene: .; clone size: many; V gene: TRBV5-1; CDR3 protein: CASSNLREQYF; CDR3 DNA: TGCGCCAGCAGCAACCTTAGGGAGCAGTACTTC
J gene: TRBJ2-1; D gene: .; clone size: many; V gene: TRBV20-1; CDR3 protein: CSARDMTSEHNEQFF; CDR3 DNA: TGCAGTGCTAGAGATATGACTAGTGAGCACAATGAGCAGTTCTTC
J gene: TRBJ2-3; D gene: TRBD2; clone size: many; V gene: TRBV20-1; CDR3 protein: CSASSLAGGAQGSTDTQYF; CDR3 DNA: TGCAGTGCTAGCTCTTTGGCGGGGGGGGCCCAAGGCAGCACAGATACGCAGTATTTT
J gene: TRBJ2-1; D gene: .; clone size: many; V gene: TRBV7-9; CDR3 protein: CASSLSHLDNEQFF; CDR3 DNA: TGTGCCAGCAGCTTATCCCACCTGGACAATGAGCAGTTCTTC
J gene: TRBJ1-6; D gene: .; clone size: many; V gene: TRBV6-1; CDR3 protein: CASSKGSPLHF; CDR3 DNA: TGTGCCAGCAGTAAAGGGTCACCCCTCCACTTT
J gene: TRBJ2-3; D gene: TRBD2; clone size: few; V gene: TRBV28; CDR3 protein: CASRSGGAINTQYF; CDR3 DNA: TGTGCCAGCAGGAGCGGGGGGGCGATTAATACGCAGTATTTT
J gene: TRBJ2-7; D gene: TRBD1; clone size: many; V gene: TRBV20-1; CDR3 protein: CSAPIPGQLYEQYF; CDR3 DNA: TGCAGTGCCCCTATCCCGGGACAGCTTTACGAGCAGTACTTC
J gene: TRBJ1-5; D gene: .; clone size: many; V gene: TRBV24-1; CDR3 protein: CATGRRGGDQPQHF; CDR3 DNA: TGTGCCACCGGGAGAAGGGGAGGGGATCAGCCCCAGCATTTT
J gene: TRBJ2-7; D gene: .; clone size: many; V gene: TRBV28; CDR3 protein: CASSGLRDGAYEQYF; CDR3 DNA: TGTGCCAGCAGTGGACTGAGGGACGGTGCCTACGAGCAGTACTTC
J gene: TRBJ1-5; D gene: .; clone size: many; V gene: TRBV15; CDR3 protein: CATSRDRSGFVQPQHF; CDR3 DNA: TGTGCCACCAGCAGAGATCGGTCAGGTTTCGTACAGCCCCAGCATTTT
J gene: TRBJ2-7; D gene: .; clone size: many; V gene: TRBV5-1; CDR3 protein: CASSIGDGYEQYF; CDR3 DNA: TGCGCCAGCAGCATCGGGGACGGCTACGAGCAGTACTTC
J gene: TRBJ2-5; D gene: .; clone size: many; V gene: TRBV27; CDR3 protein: CASSSWGETQYF; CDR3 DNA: TGTGCCAGCAGTTCCTGGGGAGAGACCCAGTACTTC
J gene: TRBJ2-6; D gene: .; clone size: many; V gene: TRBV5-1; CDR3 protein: CASSPRTVGANVLTF; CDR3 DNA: TGCGCCAGCAGCCCCCGGACAGTCGGGGCCAACGTCCTGACTTTC
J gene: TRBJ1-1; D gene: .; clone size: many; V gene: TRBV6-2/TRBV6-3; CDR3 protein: CASSYEWATGVNTEAFF; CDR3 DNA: TGTGCCAGCAGTTACGAGTGGGCGACAGGAGTGAACACTGAAGCTTTCTTT
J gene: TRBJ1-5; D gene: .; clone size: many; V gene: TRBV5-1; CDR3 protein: CASSLTGLGNQPQHF; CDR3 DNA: TGCGCCAGCAGCTTGACAGGGTTGGGTAATCAGCCCCAGCATTTT
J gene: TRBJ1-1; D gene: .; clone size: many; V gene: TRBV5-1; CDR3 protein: CASSRIQGFEAFF; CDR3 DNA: TGCGCCAGCAGCAGAATACAGGGCTTCGAAGCTTTCTTT
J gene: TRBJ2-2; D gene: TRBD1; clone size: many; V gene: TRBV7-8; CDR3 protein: CASSYGDRPTGELFF; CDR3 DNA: TGTGCCAGCAGCTATGGGGACAGACCTACCGGGGAGCTGTTTTTT
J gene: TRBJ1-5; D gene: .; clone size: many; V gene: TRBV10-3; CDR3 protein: CAISDGNSNQPQHF; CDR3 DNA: TGTGCCATCAGTGACGGAAATAGCAATCAGCCCCAGCATTTT
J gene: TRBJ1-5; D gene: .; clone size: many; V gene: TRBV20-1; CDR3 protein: CSARLGGRQPQHF; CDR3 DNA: TGCAGTGCTAGGCTCGGGGGGAGGCAGCCCCAGCATTTT